These 7 T cell receptor beta chains came from one sample sequenced in a study of memory CD4+ T cells and cytomegalovirus serostatus. Single viable CD3+CD4+CD8-CD45RO+ cells were sorted as the memory CD4+ T cells. Libraries were prepared by immunoSEQ multiplex PCR; TCRdb keeps only in-frame clonotypes and omits some of them. This sample has approximately 40,000 clones, with just under 80% found just once. What was sequenced was memory CD4+ T cells from blood. These receptors were collected from an adult in good health and CMV-seronegative.

The CDR3 protein is CASSLRGRTENTGELFF. The CDR3 region has the DNA TGTGCCAGCAGCTTAAGGGGGCGGACAGAAAACACCGGGGAGCTGTTTTTT. The J gene is TRBJ2-2, the V gene TRBV7-6, with TRBD1 identical over 7 bases. Germline values: CDR1 SGHVS, CDR2 FNYEAQ. The trim removed 2 bases at V and 2 bases at J, leaving 8 bases unmatched. CDR3 size: 17 residues. Using reference TRBV7-6 and TRBJ2-2 for the parts outside the CDR3, the full variable domain is GAGVSQSPRYKVTKRGQDVALRCDPISGHVSLYWYRQALGQGPEFLTYFNYEAQQDKSGLPNDRFSAERPEGSISTLTIQRTEQRDSAMYRCASSLRGRTENTGELFFGEGSRLTVL.

This clone showed up just once. This CDR3 is CASSLTSSSVSGNTIYF. The CDR3 region has the DNA TGCGCCAGCAGCTTGACTTCGTCAAGTGTCTCTGGAAACACCATATATTTT. The chain is built from TRBV5-1 and TRBJ1-3; D is unclear. V dropped 1 base and J dropped 0 bases, with 14 bases sitting between them. The germline V gene has CDR1 SGHRS and CDR2 YFSETQ. The CDR3 runs 17 residues.

The V gene is TRBV9, the J gene TRBJ2-1; 8 bases are shared with TRBD2. V was pared by 4 bases and J by 6 bases, with 9 bases of the junction left unmatched. The CDR3 runs to 15 residues. From germline, CDR1 is SGDLS and CDR2 YYNGEE. The DNA of the CDR3 is TGTGCCAGCAGCCCATCCGGGGGGGGGCGCAATGAGCAGTTCTTC. This gives the protein CASSPSGGGRNEQFF.

This clone was picked up a small number of times. Written as DNA, the CDR3 is TGCAGCCTCAGCTCGGGAACTGAAGCTTTCTTT. Translated, it gives CSLSSGTEAFF. V usage is TRBV29-1 and J usage is TRBJ1-1; D unclear. CDR3 length: 11 amino acids. CDR1 and CDR2 (germline): SQVTM, ANQGSEA. The germline V and J ends were trimmed by 8 bases and 5 bases, with 12 bases remaining between them.

This chain uses TRBV21-1 with TRBJ2-5; the D segment call TRBD1 is taken from the table without a DNA check. TRBV21-1 constitutes a pseudogene. The CDR3 contains 16 residues. The CDR3 here is CASSKGRDSLKETQYF. DNA for the CDR3: TGTGCCAGCAGCAAAGGGCGGGACAGTCTTAAAGAGACCCAGTACTTC.

The gene calls are TRBV7-6 and TRBJ1-1; a weak D match, TRBD1 (5 bases). Trimming stripped 5 bases from V and 3 bases from J, with 16 bases between. The germline V gene has CDR1 SGHVS and CDR2 FNYEAQ. This CDR3 spans 15 amino acids. The CDR3, as DNA: TGTGCCAGCAGCCCTGGGACCCAAGCAGACACTGAAGCTTTCTTT. Residues: CASSPGTQADTEAFF.

The chain uses TRBV18 and TRBJ2-7; unclear D gene. The CDR3 contains 18 residues. V was shortened by 1 base and J by 0 bases, with 19 bases between the two germline ends. Germline V gene sequence: CDR1 KGHSH, CDR2 LQKENI. CDR3 DNA sequence: TGTGCCAGCTCACCACTCCCACCGGCTTCGGATTACTCCTACGAGCAGTACTTC. It translates to CASSPLPPASDYSYEQYF.